The present T cell receptor beta chain was sequenced within a study of CD8+ T cells in alopecia areata. Study-wide background: Those treated were given oral tofacitinib at 5 to 10 mg twice daily.

As for this clone: The antigen is unknown.

Stated treatment: oral pan-JAK inhibitor, 5-10 mg twice daily. Peripheral blood samples and lesional scalp punch biopsies were obtained from alopecia areata patients. CDR1 MNHEY and CDR2 SMNVEV come from the germline V gene (reference sequence). This CDR3 has 15 residues. Germline trimming cut 5 bases from V and 7 bases from J; bases unmatched to any gene: 10. Isolated RNA was reverse transcribed into cDNA used as the sequencing template. Assay used: immunoSEQ multiplex PCR; TCRdb lists only in-frame clones, some missing. The table has 200,000 or so clones, around two fifths seen once; the top ten hold about 2.6%. The study, taken as a whole, reports: Among patients, TCR sharing was less clear than in mice, a difference possibly due in part to HLA diversity in the patient population.

The chain recombines TRBV27 with TRBJ1-4; 7 bases are shared with TRBD1. The starting material was CD4+ T cells sorted from blood, obtained at roughly week 38, from a patient treated with tofacitinib. The TCR comes from a human donor with alopecia areata. Here the CDR3 reads CASSPRQGGTEKLFF. CDR3 bases: TGTGCCAGCAGTCCCCGACAGGGAGGAACTGAAAAACTGTTTTTT.